The 21 T cell receptor beta chains reported below all come from one sample, sequenced in a study of cytomegalovirus exposure and HLA in healthy donors. With 60 Vbeta and 13 Jbeta primers, the PCR was carried out. The table came from immunoSEQ multiplex PCR; TCRdb's copy has only in-frame clones and leaves some out. The data hold around 100,000 clones, with about three quarters observed a single time. Source material: PBMCs. These receptors all come from a man aged 35 to 55 in good health and CMV-seronegative.

The chain links TRBV7-9 to TRBJ1-2, with D uncertain. The CDR3 has 12 amino acids. Trimming stripped 0 bases from V and 8 bases from J, with 7 bases between. Germline V gene sequence: CDR1 SEHNR, CDR2 FQNEAQ (reference sequence). For the CDR3, the DNA is TGTGCCAGCAGCTTAGCCGGGGTGGGCTACACCTTC. Encoded protein: CASSLAGVGYTF. The variable domain in full, with the rest retrieved from reference TRBV7-9 and TRBJ1-2, is DTGVSQNPRHKITKRGQNVTFRCDPISEHNRLYWYRQTLGQGPEFLTYFQNEAQLEKSRLLSDRFSAERPKGSFSTLEIQRTEQGDSAMYLCASSLAGVGYTFGSGTRLTVV.

The gene calls are TRBV7-8 and TRBJ2-7; 8 bases agree with TRBD1. Germline CDR1 and CDR2: SGHVS and FQNEAQ. The CDR3 spans 12 residues. The trim removed 8 bases at V and 6 bases at J, leaving 6 bases unmatched. The CDR3 DNA is TGTGCCAGCGGGACAGGTGACCTCGAGCAGTACTTC. It yields the protein CASGTGDLEQYF.

This sequence joins TRBV29-1 and TRBJ2-2; TRBD1 is a possible D gene (6 bases). This CDR3 is 14 amino acids long. V lost 8 bases, J lost 0 bases, and 13 bases lay in between. CDR1 and CDR2 (germline): SQVTM, ANQGSEA. The CDR3 DNA follows: TGCAGCTGTAGGGCAGGGGCGAACACCGGGGAGCTGTTTTTT. Translating gives CSCRAGANTGELFF.

This clone was counted a single time. The chain uses TRBV19 and TRBJ2-5; weak D call: TRBD1 (6 bases). Trimming cost V 1 base and J 5 bases, with 8 bases left between them. From germline, CDR1 is LNHDA and CDR2 SQIVND (reference sequence). The CDR3 loop spans 13 amino acids. CDR3 sequence: CASSIAGAETQYF. Written as DNA, the CDR3 is TGTGCCAGTAGTATAGCAGGGGCCGAGACCCAGTACTTC. The full variable domain, rest sourced from reference TRBV19 and TRBJ2-5, is DGGITQSPKYLFRKEGQNVTLSCEQNLNHDAMYWYRQDPGQGLRLIYYSQIVNDFQKGDIAEGYSVSREKKESFPLTVTSAQKNPTAFYLCASSIAGAETQYFGPGTRLLVL.

The chain carries TRBV29-1 and TRBJ1-2; D ambiguous. Trimming left V 7 bases short and J 3 bases short, with 21 bases between. The CDR3 is 15 residues long. Germline loops: CDR1 SQVTM, CDR2 ANQGSEA. CDR3 region: CSARSPKGGHYGYTF. Here the CDR3 DNA reads TGCAGCGCCCGCTCCCCGAAGGGAGGACACTATGGCTACACCTTC.

The rearrangement joins TRBV19 to TRBJ2-2; TRBD1 agrees at 10 bases. V lost 8 bases and J lost 12; bases outside the gene matches: 6. The germline V gene encodes CDR1 LNHDA and CDR2 SQIVND (reference sequence). This CDR3 has 12 amino acids. This CDR3 reads CASRLDRGKLFF. The CDR3 DNA reads as TGTGCCAGTCGATTGGACAGGGGGAAGCTGTTTTTT.

The gene calls are TRBV28 and TRBJ1-2; D unclear. Germline CDR1 is MDHEN and CDR2 is SYDVKM. The CDR3 spans 14 residues. Trimming removed 2 bases at V and 5 bases at J, with 12 bases between. As DNA, the CDR3 is TGTGCCAGCAGTTTAAGGGAGTCGGGGTATGGCTACACCTTC. Encoded protein: CASSLRESGYGYTF.

This clone turned up a few times. The chain recombines TRBV9 with TRBJ1-4; 7 nucleotides line up with TRBD1. CDR3 length: 15 residues. Germline-derived CDR1 and CDR2 are SGDLS and YYNGEE. After removal of 3 bases from V and 5 bases from J, the junction contained 7 bases not matched to a gene. CDR3 residues: CASSATRGPNEKLFF. In DNA form, the CDR3 reads TGTGCCAGCAGCGCAACAAGGGGGCCGAATGAAAAACTGTTTTTT.

A word on this clone: A much larger clone differs by one base, so this may be a read error. CDR3 DNA sequence: TGTGCCAGCAGTGAAACTAGCGGGGGGGCCTACGAGCAGTACTTC. This translates into CASSETSGGAYEQYF. V is TRBV6-1 and J is TRBJ2-7, with 13 nucleotides matching TRBD2. Trimming cost V 2 bases and J 2 bases; bases outside gene matches: 0. The length of the CDR3 is 15 residues. CDR1 is MNHNS, CDR2 SASEGT, per germline.

The CDR3 nucleotides read TGCGCCAGCAGCTTCGCGACAGCCAACTACGAGCAGTACTTC. This sequence encodes CASSFATANYEQYF. The V gene is TRBV5-1, the J gene TRBJ2-7, with TRBD1 as a possible D gene (5 bases). Trimming left V 2 bases short and J 3 bases short, with 12 bases between. Per germline, CDR1 SGHRS and CDR2 YFSETQ. The CDR3 extends over 14 amino acids.

This clone was seen only a few times. The V call is TRBV2, the J call TRBJ2-1; 10 bases map to TRBD1. Trimming took 4 bases from V and 5 from J; bases not matched to a gene: 2. CDR1 SNHLY and CDR2 FYNNEI come from the germline V gene. The CDR3 consists of 14 residues. CDR3 sequence: CASSAGQGNNEQFF. CDR3 bases: TGTGCCAGCAGTGCGGGACAGGGGAACAATGAGCAGTTCTTC.

The V gene is TRBV7-2, the J gene TRBJ2-1; 7 bases map to TRBD1. After removal of 3 bases from V and 5 bases from J, the junction contained 4 bases not matched to a gene. The length of the CDR3 is 14 residues. Per germline, CDR1 SGHTA and CDR2 FQGNSA. CDR3 amino acids: CASSFDRVHNEQFF. In nucleotides, the CDR3 is TGTGCCAGCAGCTTCGACAGGGTCCACAATGAGCAGTTCTTC. Combining the CDR3 with reference TRBV7-2 and TRBJ2-1 gives the whole variable domain GAGVSQSPSNKVTEKGKDVELRCDPISGHTALYWYRQSLGQGLEFLIYFQGNSAPDKSGLPSDRFSAERTGGSVSTLTIQRTQQEDSAVYLCASSFDRVHNEQFFGPGTRLTVL.

The chain carries TRBV4-1 and TRBJ2-7, with 13 bases fitting TRBD2. The CDR3 extends over 19 amino acids. Germline V gives CDR1 MGHRA, CDR2 YSYEKL. The ends lost 4 bases at V and 2 bases at J; junction bases unmatched: 14. CDR3 nucleotide sequence: TGCGCCAGCAGCCCAACCTCTTCCCTCGGGACTAGCGGGGCCTACGAGCAGTACTTC. Protein: CASSPTSSLGTSGAYEQYF.

This chain links TRBV6-6 with TRBJ2-4; a weak D match, TRBD1 (5 bases). Trimming left V 6 bases short and J 5 bases short, with 11 bases between. The CDR3 covers 13 residues. From germline, CDR1 is MNHNY and CDR2 SVGAGI (reference sequence). CDR3 nucleotide sequence: TGTGCCAGCAGCCCGACAGTAGAAAACATTCAGTACTTC. Residues: CASSPTVENIQYF.

The chain combines TRBV6-1 with TRBJ2-7; 8 bases match TRBD2. This CDR3 has 14 residues. CDR1 and CDR2 from the germline V gene are MNHNS and SASEGT. Unmatched junction bases numbered 2, after V lost 2 bases and J lost 2 bases. For the CDR3, the DNA is TGTGCCAGCAGTGAACCGGGGGGGGCCTACGAGCAGTACTTC. Translating it yields CASSEPGGAYEQYF.

This clone was observed a handful of times. The chain is built from TRBV6-6 and TRBJ1-1; tentative D call: TRBD1 (5 bases). Germline V lookup: CDR1 MNHNY, CDR2 SVGAGI (reference sequence). The CDR3 is 13 amino acids. The V end lost 7 bases, the J end lost 4 bases, and 13 bases lay between the germline ends. CDR3 region: CASTEEQGTEAFF. CDR3 coding DNA: TGTGCCAGCACCGAAGAGCAGGGCACTGAAGCTTTCTTT.

The CDR3 sequence: CASSSGTDRSPLHF. CDR3 nucleotide sequence: TGCGCCAGCAGCTCCGGGACAGATCGCTCACCCCTCCACTTT. V gene TRBV5-1 combines with J gene TRBJ1-6; 7 positions match TRBD1. Germline-derived CDR1 and CDR2 are SGHRS and YFSETQ. The V segment lost 3 bases and the J segment 10 bases; nucleotides outside the gene matches: 7. The CDR3 runs 14 residues.

The V call is TRBV29-1, the J call TRBJ1-2, with D uncertain. The CDR3 runs to 11 residues. Trimming removed 4 bases at V and 7 bases at J, with 10 bases between. The germline gives CDR1 SQVTM, CDR2 ANQGSEA. CDR3 region: CSVVITGGYTF. CDR3 bases: TGCAGCGTTGTCATAACTGGTGGCTACACCTTC.

The genes are TRBV14 and TRBJ2-4, with 10 bases fitting TRBD1. The germline V gene has CDR1 SGHDN and CDR2 FVKESK. J lost 9 bases, V lost 2 bases, and 4 bases had no gene match. The CDR3 totals 14 residues. Here the CDR3 reads CASSQMTGGGIQYF. The CDR3 DNA is TGTGCCAGCAGCCAAATGACAGGGGGCGGCATTCAGTACTTC.

Here the CDR3 reads CASSLDGDRDTQYF. The DNA for the CDR3 is TGTGCCAGCAGCTTAGACGGGGATAGAGATACGCAGTATTTT. The V and J genes are TRBV13 and TRBJ2-3; D is possibly TRBD2 (5 bases). CDR1 PRHDT and CDR2 FYEKMQ come from the germline V gene (reference sequence). This CDR3 has 14 amino acids. The V gene lost 1 base and the J gene lost 5 bases, with 10 bases spanning the gap.

The V and J genes are TRBV10-1 and TRBJ2-5, with D perhaps matching TRBD1 (6 bases). V dropped 9 bases and J dropped 5 bases, with 13 bases sitting between them. The germline V gene encodes CDR1 WNHNN and CDR2 SYGVQD (reference sequence). The CDR3 has 12 amino acids. In DNA form, the CDR3 reads TGCGCCAGTACAGGGATGGGGGAGACCCAGTACTTC. Translation gives CASTGMGETQYF.